The sequence of this TCR beta chain was determined in a study of cytomegalovirus exposure and HLA in healthy donors. Study-wide results and limits: TCR beta sequences reportedly predicted most subjects' HLA-A and HLA-B alleles accurately.

Use of 60 Vbeta and 13 Jbeta primers characterized the PCR. Measured with immunoSEQ multiplex PCR; TCRdb has only the in-frame clones, and not every one. The table records about 130,000 clones, roughly 79% of them present only once. The CDR3 extends over 15 amino acids. From germline, CDR1 is MNHEY and CDR2 SMNVEV (reference sequence). Trimming at V came to 5 bases and at J to 6 bases, leaving 12 bases not matched to a gene. For this clone: Antigen: not known.

The origin of this receptor is a woman aged 45-65 years in good health and CMV-seronegative. The specimen sequenced was PBMCs. The chain links TRBV27 to TRBJ2-7; 8 bases are a match to TRBD2. The CDR3 sequence: CASSVPGLGVGEQYF. The CDR3 DNA follows: TGTGCCAGCAGTGTCCCGGGACTAGGGGTTGGCGAGCAGTACTTC.